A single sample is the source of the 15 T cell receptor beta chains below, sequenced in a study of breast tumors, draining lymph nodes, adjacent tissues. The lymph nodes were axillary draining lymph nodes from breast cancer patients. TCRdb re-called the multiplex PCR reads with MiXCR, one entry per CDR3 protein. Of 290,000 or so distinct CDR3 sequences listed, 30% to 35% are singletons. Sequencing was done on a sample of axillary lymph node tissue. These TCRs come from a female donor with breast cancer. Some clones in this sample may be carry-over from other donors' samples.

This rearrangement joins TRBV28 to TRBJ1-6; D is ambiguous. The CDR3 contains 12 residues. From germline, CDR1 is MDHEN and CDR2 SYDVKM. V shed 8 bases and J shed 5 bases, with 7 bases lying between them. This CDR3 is CASGSNNSPLHF. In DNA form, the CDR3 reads TGTGCCAGCGGTAGTAATAATTCACCCCTCCACTTT.

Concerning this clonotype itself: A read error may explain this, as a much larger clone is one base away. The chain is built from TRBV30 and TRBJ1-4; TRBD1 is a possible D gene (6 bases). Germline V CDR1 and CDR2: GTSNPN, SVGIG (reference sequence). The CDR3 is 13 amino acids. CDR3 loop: CAWSTGFNEKLVF. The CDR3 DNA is TGTGCCTGGTCGACAGGCTTTAATGAAAAACTGGTTTTT.

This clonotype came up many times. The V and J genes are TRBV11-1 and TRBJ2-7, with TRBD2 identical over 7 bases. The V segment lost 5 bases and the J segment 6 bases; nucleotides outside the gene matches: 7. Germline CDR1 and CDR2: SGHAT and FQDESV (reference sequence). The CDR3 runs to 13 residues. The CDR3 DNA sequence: TGTGCCAGCAGCGTAGTTCCGGGGGGCGAGCAGTACTTC. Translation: CASSVVPGGEQYF.

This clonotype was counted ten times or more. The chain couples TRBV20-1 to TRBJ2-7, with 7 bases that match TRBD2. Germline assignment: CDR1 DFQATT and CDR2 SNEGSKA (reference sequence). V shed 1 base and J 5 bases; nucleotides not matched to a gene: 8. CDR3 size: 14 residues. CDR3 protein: CSARAGGRRNEQYF. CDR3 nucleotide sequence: TGCAGTGCTAGAGCAGGCGGGAGAAGAAACGAGCAGTACTTC.

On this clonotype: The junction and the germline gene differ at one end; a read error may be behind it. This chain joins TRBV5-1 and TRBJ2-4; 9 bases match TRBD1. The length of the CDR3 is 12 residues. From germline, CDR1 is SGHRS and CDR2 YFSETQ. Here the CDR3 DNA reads TGCGCCAGCAGTAGGGACAGGGCGATTCACTACTTC. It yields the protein CASSRDRAIHYF. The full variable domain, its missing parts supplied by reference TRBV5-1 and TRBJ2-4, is KAGVTQTPRYLIKTRGQQVTLSCSPISGHRSVSWYQQTPGQGLQFLFEYFSETQRNKGNFPGRFSGRQFSNSRSEMNVSTLELGDSALYLCASSRDRAIHYFGAGTRLSVL.

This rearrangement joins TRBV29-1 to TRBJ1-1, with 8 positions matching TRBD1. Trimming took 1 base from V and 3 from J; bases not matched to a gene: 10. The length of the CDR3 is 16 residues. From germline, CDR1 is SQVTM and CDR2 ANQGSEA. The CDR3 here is CSVEVRHRGGDTEAFF. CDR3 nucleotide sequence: TGCAGCGTTGAAGTAAGGCACAGGGGGGGAGACACTGAAGCTTTCTTT.

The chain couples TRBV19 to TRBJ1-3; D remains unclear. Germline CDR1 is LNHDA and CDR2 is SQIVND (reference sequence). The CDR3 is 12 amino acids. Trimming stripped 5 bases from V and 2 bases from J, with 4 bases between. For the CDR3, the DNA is TGTGCCAGTAGTGGGGCTGGAAACACCATATATTTT. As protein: CASSGAGNTIYF.

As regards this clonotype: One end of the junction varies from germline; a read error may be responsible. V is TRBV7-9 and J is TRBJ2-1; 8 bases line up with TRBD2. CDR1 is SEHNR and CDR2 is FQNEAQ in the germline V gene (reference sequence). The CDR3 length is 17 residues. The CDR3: CAGSRPPSGTRHSEQFF. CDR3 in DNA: TGTGCCGGCAGTCGCCCACCTTCCGGGACTAGGCACAGTGAGCAGTTCTTC.

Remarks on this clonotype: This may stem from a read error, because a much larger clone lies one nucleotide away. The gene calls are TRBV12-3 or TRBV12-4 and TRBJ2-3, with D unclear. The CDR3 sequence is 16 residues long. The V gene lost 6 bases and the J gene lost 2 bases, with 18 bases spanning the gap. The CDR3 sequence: CASSFVRGAHTDTQYF. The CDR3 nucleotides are TGTGCCAGCAGCTTCGTCCGCGGCGCTCACACAGATACGCAGTATTTT.

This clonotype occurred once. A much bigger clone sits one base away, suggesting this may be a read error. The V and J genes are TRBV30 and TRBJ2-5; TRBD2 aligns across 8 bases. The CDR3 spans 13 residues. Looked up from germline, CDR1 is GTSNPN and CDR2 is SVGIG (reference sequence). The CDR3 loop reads CVWILAGGETQYF. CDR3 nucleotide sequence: TGTGTCTGGATTCTGGCGGGGGGCGAGACCCAGTACTTC.

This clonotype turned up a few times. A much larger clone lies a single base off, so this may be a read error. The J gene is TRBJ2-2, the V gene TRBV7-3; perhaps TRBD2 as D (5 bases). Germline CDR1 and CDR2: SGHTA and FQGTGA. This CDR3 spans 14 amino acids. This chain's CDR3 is CAGSLTFGAGELFF. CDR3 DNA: TGTGCCGGCAGCTTAACGTTCGGGGCCGGGGAGCTGTTTTTT.

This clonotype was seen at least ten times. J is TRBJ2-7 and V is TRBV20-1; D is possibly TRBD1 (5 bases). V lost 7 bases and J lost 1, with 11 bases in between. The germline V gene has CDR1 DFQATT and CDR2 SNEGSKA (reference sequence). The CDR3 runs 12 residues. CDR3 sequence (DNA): TGCAGTGTCTGGGGCAGGTCCTACGAGCAGTACTTC. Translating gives CSVWGRSYEQYF.

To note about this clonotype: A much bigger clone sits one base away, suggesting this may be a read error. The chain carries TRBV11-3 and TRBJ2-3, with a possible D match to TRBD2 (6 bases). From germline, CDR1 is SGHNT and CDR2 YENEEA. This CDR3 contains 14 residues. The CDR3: CASSYSGITNTQYF. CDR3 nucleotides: TGTGCCAGCAGCTATAGCGGAATCACAAATACGCAGTATTTT.

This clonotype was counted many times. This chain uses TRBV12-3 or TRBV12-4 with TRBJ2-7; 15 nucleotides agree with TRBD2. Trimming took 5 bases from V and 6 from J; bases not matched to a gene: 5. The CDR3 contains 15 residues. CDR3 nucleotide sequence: TGTGCCAGCAGTCCCCCGGGACTAGCGGGAGGCGAGCAGTACTTC. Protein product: CASSPPGLAGGEQYF.

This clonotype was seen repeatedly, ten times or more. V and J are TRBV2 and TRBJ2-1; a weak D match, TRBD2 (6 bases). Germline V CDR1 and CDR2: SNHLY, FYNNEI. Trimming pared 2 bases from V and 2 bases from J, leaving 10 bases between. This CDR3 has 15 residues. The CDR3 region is CASSETRGTYNEQFF. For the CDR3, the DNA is TGTGCCAGCAGTGAAACGCGGGGCACCTACAATGAGCAGTTCTTC.